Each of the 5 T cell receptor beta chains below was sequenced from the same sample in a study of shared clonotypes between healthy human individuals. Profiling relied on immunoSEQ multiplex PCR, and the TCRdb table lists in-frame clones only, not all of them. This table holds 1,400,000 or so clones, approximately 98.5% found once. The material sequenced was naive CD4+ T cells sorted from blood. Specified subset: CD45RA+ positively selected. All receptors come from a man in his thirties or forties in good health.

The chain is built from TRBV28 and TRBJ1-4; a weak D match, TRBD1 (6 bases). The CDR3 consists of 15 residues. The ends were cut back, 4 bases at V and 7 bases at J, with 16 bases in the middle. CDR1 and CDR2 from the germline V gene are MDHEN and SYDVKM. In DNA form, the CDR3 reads TGTGCCAGCAGTTCCCTGGACAGATTCTCTGAAAAACTGTTTTTT. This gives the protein CASSSLDRFSEKLFF.

In DNA form, the CDR3 reads TGTGCCAGCAGTTGGGGACTAGCGGGAGTTAATACGCAGTATTTT. This codes for CASSWGLAGVNTQYF. The chain combines TRBV27 with TRBJ2-3; 14 positions agree with TRBD2. Trimming cost V 4 bases and J 7 bases; bases outside gene matches: 4. This CDR3 is built from 15 residues. Germline CDR1 and CDR2: MNHEY and SMNVEV (reference sequence).

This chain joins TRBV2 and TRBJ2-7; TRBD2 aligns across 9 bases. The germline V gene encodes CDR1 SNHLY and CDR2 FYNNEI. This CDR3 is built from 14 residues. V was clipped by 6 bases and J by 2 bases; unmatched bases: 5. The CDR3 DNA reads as TGTGCCAGCAGAGGGACTAGCAGTGCCTACGAGCAGTACTTC. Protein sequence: CASRGTSSAYEQYF.

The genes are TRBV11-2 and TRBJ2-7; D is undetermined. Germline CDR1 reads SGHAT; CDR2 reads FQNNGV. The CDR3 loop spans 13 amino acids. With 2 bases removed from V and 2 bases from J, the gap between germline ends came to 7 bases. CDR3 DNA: TGTGCCAGCAGCTTACGGCGGACCTACGAGCAGTACTTC. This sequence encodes CASSLRRTYEQYF.

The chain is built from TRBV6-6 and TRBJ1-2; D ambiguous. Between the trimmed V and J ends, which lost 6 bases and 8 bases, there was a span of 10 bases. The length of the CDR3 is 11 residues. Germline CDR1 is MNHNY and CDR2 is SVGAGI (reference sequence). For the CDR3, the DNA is TGTGCCAGCAGAGGAGAACAGGGCTACACCTTC. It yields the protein CASRGEQGYTF.